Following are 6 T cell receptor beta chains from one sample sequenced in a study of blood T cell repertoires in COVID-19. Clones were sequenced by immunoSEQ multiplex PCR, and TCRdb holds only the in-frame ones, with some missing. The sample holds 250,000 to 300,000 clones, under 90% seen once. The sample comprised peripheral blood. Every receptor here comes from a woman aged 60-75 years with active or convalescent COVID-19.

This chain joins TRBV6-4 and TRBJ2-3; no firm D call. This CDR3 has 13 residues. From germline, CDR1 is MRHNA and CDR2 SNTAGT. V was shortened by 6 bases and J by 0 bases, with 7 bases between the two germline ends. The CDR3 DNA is TGTGCCAGCAGACTCACTAGCACAGATACGCAGTATTTT. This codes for CASRLTSTDTQYF.

CDR3 sequence (DNA): TGTGCCAGCAGCTGGGGGGACAGCGGCTCCTACGAGCAGTACTTC. Its translation is CASSWGDSGSYEQYF. This chain uses TRBV14 with TRBJ2-7; the D gene is possibly TRBD1 (7 bases). Germline V gene data show CDR1 as SGHDN and CDR2 as FVKESK. This CDR3 spans 15 amino acids. V was clipped by 5 bases and J by 0 bases, with 14 bases between them.

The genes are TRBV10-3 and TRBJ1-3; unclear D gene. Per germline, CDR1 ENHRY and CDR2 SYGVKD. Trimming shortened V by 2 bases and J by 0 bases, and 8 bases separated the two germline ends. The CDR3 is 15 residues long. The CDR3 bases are TGTGCCATCAGTGAGAGACAATACTCTGGAAACACCATATATTTT. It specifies CAISERQYSGNTIYF.

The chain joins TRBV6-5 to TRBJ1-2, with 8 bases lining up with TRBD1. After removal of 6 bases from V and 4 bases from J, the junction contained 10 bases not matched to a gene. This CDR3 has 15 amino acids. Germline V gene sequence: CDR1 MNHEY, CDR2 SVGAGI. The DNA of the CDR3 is TGTGCCAGCAGCCGAACCGTCGACAGGGGCTATGGCTACACCTTC. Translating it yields CASSRTVDRGYGYTF.

The CDR3 region is CASSLVTSGQQFF. CDR3 coding DNA: TGTGCCAGCAGCTTGGTGACTAGCGGGCAACAGTTCTTC. The rearrangement joins TRBV5-6 to TRBJ2-1; 10 nucleotides line up with TRBD2. CDR3 length: 13 amino acids. CDR1 is SGHDT, CDR2 YYEEEE, per germline. V shed 0 bases and J 13 bases; nucleotides not matched to a gene: 4. The full variable domain, rest sourced from reference TRBV5-6 and TRBJ2-1, is DAGVTQSPTHLIKTRGQQVTLRCSPKSGHDTVSWYQQALGQGPQFIFQYYEEEERQRGNFPDRFSGHQFPNYSSELNVNALLLGDSALYLCASSLVTSGQQFFGPGTRLTVL.

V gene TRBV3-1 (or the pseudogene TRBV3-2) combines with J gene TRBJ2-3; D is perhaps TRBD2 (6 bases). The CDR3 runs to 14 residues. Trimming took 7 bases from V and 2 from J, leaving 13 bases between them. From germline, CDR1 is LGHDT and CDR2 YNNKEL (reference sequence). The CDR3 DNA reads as TGTGCCAGCACCGAGCGGGCGTTCACAGATACGCAGTATTTT. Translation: CASTERAFTDTQYF.